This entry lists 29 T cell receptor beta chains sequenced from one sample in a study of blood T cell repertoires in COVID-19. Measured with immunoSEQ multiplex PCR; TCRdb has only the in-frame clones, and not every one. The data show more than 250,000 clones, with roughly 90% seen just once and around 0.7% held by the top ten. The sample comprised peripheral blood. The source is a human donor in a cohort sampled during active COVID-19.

The CDR3 coding sequence is TGTGCCAGCAGTTACTCGTACAGCCAAGAGACCCAGTACTTC. Amino acid sequence: CASSYSYSQETQYF. This chain uses TRBV6-5 with TRBJ2-5; D remains unclear. V dropped 0 bases and J dropped 1 base, with 6 bases sitting between them. CDR3 length: 14 residues. In germline, CDR1 is MNHEY, CDR2 SVGAGI.

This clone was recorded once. This CDR3 reads CASRPLAGGGYEQFF. Written as DNA, the CDR3 is TGTGCCAGCAGGCCCCTAGCGGGGGGTGGGTATGAGCAGTTCTTC. The chain joins TRBV2 to TRBJ2-1, with 11 bases fitting TRBD2. The V segment lost 6 bases and the J segment 8 bases; nucleotides outside the gene matches: 9. CDR1 is SNHLY, CDR2 FYNNEI, per germline. This CDR3 is 15 amino acids long. The whole variable domain, filled in from reference TRBV2 and TRBJ2-1, reads EPEVTQTPSHQVTQMGQEVILRCVPISNHLYFYWYRQILGQKVEFLVSFYNNEISEKSEIFDDQFSVERPDGSNFTLKIRSTKLEDSAMYFCASRPLAGGGYEQFFGPGTRLTVL.

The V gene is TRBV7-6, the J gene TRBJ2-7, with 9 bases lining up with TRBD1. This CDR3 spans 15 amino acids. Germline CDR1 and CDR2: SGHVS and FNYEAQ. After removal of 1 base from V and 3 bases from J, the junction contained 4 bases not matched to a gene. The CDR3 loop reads CASSLVGQGFYEQYF. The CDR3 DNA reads TGTGCCAGCAGCTTAGTGGGACAGGGATTCTACGAGCAGTACTTC.

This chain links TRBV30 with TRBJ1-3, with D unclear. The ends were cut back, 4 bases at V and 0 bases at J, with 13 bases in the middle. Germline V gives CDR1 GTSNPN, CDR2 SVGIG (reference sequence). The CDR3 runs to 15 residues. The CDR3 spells CAWTPDFHSGNTIYF. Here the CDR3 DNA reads TGTGCCTGGACACCAGACTTCCACTCTGGAAACACCATATATTTT.

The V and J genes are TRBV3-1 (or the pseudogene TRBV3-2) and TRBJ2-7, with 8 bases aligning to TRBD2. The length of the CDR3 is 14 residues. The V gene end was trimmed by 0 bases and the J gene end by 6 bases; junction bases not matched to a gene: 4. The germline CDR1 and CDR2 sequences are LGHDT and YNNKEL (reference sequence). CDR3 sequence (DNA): TGTGCCAGCAGCCAAGATGCGGGGGGCCGCGAGCAGTACTTC. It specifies CASSQDAGGREQYF.

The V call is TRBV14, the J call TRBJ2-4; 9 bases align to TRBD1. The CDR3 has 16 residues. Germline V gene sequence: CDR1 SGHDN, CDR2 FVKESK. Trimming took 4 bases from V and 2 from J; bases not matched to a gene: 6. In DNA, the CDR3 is TGTGCCAGCAGCCTCAGACAGGGGGTGTCCAAAAACATTCAGTACTTC. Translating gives CASSLRQGVSKNIQYF.

The CDR3 reads CASRREGAAQFF. The CDR3, as DNA: TGTGCCAGCAGACGAGAAGGGGCGGCGCAGTTCTTC. This chain joins TRBV7-2 and TRBJ2-1; TRBD1 might be the D (5 bases). Deletions cut 6 bases from V and 12 bases from J, with 15 bases between. The length of the CDR3 is 12 residues. Germline CDR1 and CDR2: SGHTA and FQGNSA.

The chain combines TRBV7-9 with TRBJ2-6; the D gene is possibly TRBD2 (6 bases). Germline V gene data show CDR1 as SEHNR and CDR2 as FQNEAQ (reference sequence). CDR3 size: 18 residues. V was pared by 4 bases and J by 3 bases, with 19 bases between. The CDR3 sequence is CASSYNPGRGNGANVLTF. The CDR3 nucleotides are TGTGCCAGCAGCTATAATCCCGGTCGGGGGAATGGGGCCAACGTCCTGACTTTC.

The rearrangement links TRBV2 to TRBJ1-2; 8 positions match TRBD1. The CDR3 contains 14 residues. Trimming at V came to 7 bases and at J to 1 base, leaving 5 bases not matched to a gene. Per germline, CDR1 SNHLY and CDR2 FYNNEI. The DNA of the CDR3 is TGTGCCAGCACTCGACAGGGGCTTAACTATGGCTACACCTTC. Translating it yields CASTRQGLNYGYTF.

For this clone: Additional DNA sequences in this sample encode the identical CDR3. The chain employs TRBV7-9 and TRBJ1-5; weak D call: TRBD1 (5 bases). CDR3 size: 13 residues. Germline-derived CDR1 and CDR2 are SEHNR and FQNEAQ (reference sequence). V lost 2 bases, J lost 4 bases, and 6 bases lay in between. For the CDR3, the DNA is TGTGCCAGCAGCTTACAGGGAAATCAGCCCCAGCATTTT. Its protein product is CASSLQGNQPQHF.

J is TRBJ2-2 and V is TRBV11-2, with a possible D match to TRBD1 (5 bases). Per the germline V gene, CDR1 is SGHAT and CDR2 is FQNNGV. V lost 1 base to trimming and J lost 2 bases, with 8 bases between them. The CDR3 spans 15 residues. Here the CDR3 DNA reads TGTGCCAGCAGCTTAGGACAGATTAACACCGGGGAGCTGTTTTTT. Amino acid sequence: CASSLGQINTGELFF.

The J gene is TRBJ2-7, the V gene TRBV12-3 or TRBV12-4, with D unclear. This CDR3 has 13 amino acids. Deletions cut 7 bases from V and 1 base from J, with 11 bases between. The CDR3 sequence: CASTGTASYEQYF. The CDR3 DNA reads TGTGCCAGCACGGGTACGGCGTCCTACGAGCAGTACTTC.

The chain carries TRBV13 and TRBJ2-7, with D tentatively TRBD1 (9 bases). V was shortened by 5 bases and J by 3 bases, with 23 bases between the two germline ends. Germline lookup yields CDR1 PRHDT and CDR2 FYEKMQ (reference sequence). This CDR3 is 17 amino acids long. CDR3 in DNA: TGTGCCAGCAGCATAAACCGGGGGGGACAGGGAATCTACGAGCAGTACTTC. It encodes CASSINRGGQGIYEQYF. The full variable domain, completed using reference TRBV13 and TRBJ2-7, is AAGVIQSPRHLIKEKRETATLKCYPIPRHDTVYWYQQGPGQDPQFLISFYEKMQSDKGSIPDRFSAQQFSDYHSELNMSSLELGDSALYFCASSINRGGQGIYEQYFGPGTRLTVT.

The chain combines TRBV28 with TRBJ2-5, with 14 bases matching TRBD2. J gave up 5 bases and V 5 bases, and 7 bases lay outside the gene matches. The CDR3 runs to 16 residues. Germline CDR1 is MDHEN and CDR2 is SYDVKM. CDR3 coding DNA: TGTGCCAGCAGTGAAAGACTAGCGGGAGGGAGGGAGACCCAGTACTTC. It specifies CASSERLAGGRETQYF.

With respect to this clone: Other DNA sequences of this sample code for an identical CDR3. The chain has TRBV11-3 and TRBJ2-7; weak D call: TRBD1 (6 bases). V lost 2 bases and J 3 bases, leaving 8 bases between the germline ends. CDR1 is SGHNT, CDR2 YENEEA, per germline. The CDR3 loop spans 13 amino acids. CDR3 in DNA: TGTGCCAGCAGCTTAAACAGGGACTACGAGCAGTACTTC. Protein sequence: CASSLNRDYEQYF.

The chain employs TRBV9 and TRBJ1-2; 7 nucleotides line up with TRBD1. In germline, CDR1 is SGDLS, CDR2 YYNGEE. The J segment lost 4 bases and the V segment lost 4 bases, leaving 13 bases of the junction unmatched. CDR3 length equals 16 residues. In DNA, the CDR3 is TGTGCCAGCAGCCTACTGGGACAGTCCCTGCTCTATGGCTACACCTTC. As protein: CASSLLGQSLLYGYTF.

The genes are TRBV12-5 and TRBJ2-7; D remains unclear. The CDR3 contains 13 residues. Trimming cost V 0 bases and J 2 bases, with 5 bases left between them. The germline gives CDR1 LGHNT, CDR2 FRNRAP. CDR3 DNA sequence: TGTGCTAGTGGTTTGGTACCTACCTACGAGCAGTACTTC. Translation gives CASGLVPTYEQYF. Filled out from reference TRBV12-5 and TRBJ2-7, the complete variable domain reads DARVTQTPRHKVTEMGQEVTMRCQPILGHNTVFWYRQTMMQGLELLAYFRNRAPLDDSGMPKDRFSAEMPDATLATLKIQPSEPRDSAVYFCASGLVPTYEQYFGPGTRLTVT.

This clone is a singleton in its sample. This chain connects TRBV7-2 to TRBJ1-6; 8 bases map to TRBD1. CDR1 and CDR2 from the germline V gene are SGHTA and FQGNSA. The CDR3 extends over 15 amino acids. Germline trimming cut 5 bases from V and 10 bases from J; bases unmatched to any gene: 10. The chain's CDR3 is CASSPWTGSGSPLHF. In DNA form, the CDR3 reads TGTGCCAGCAGCCCGTGGACAGGGAGCGGGTCACCCCTCCACTTT.

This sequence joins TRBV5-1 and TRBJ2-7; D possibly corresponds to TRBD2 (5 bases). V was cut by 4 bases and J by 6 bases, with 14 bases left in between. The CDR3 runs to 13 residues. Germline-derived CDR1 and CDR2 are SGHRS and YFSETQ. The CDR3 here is CASSLQLDSEQYF. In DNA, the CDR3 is TGCGCCAGCAGCCTACAACTGGACTCCGAGCAGTACTTC.

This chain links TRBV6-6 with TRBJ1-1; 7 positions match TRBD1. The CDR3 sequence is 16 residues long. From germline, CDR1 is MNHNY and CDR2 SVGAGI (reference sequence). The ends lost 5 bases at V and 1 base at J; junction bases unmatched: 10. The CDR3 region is CASSHRGGTANTEAFF. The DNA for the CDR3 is TGTGCCAGCAGTCATCGCGGCGGGACAGCGAACACTGAAGCTTTCTTT.

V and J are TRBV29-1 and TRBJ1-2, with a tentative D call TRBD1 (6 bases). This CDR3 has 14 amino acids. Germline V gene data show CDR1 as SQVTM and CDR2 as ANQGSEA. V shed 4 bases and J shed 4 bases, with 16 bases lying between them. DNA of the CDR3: TGCAGCGTTGGGGAACAGGGTGGTGGCTATGGCTACACCTTC. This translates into CSVGEQGGGYGYTF.

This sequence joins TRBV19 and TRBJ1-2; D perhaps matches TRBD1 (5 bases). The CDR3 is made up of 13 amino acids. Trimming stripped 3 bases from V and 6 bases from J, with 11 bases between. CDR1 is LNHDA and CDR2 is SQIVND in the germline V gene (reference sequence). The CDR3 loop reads CASSMRGADGYTF. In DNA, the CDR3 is TGTGCCAGTAGTATGCGGGGCGCGGATGGCTACACCTTC.

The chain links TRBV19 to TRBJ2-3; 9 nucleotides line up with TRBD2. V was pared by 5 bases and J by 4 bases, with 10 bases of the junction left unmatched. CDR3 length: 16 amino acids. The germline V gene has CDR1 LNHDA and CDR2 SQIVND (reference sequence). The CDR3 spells CASSSKLAGWADTQYF. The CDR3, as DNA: TGTGCCAGTAGTTCCAAACTAGCGGGTTGGGCAGATACGCAGTATTTT. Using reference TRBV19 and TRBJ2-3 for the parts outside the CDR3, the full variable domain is DGGITQSPKYLFRKEGQNVTLSCEQNLNHDAMYWYRQDPGQGLRLIYYSQIVNDFQKGDIAEGYSVSREKKESFPLTVTSAQKNPTAFYLCASSSKLAGWADTQYFGPGTRLTVL.

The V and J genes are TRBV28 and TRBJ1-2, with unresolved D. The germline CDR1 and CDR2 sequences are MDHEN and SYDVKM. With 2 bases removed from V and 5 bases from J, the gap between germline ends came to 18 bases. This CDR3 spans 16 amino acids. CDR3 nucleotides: TGTGCCAGCAGTTTACGCTACTTGCAGCAGACTTATGGCTACACCTTC. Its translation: CASSLRYLQQTYGYTF.

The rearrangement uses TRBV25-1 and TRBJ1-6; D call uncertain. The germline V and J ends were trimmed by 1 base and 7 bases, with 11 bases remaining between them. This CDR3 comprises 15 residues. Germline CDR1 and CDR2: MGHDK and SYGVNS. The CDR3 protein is CASSESRNNNSPLHF. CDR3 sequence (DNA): TGTGCCAGCAGTGAATCCCGTAACAACAATTCACCCCTCCACTTT.

CDR3 DNA: TGTGCCAGCTCACCACCGGCGGGACGGAGGGGTCCCTACGAGCAGTACTTC. It codes for CASSPPAGRRGPYEQYF. The chain joins TRBV18 to TRBJ2-7; possibly TRBD2 for D (6 bases). The CDR3 runs to 17 residues. The germline CDR1 and CDR2 sequences are KGHSH and LQKENI. V shed 0 bases and J shed 2 bases, with 17 bases lying between them.

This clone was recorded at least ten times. CDR3 sequence (DNA): TGTGCCAGCAGTCTCACAGACGGTGCTAATGAAAAACTGTTTTTT. Its translation: CASSLTDGANEKLFF. The chain recombines TRBV28 with TRBJ1-4; no clear D gene. The length of the CDR3 is 15 residues. The germline V and J ends were trimmed by 5 bases and 3 bases, with 13 bases remaining between them. Germline V gives CDR1 MDHEN, CDR2 SYDVKM. Drawing the rest from reference TRBV28 and TRBJ1-4, the complete variable domain is DVKVTQSSRYLVKRTGEKVFLECVQDMDHENMFWYRQDPGLGLRLIYFSYDVKMKEKGDIPEGYSVSREKKERFSLILESASTNQTSMYLCASSLTDGANEKLFFGSGTQLSVL.

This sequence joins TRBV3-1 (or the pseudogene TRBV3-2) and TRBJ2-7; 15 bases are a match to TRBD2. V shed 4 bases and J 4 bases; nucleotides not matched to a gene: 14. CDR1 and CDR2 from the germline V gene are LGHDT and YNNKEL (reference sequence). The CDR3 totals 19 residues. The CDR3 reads CASSPSPGLAGGSTYEQYF. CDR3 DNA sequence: TGTGCCAGCAGCCCATCCCCGGGACTAGCGGGGGGTTCAACATACGAGCAGTACTTC.

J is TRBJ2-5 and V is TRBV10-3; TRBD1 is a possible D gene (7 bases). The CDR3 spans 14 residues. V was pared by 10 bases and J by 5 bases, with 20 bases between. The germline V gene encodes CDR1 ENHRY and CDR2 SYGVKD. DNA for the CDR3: TGTGCCACTGGGGCGGAGGGGGCGTCGGAGACCCAGTACTTC. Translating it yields CATGAEGASETQYF.